Below are 30 T cell receptor beta chains sequenced from a single sample in a study of blood T cell repertoires in COVID-19. Profiled with immunoSEQ multiplex PCR; TCRdb holds only in-frame clones, not every one. The sample has about 230,000 clones; over 65% are singletons. Sequences were obtained from peripheral blood. The receptors were gathered from a woman in her seventies with active or convalescent COVID-19.

The V and J genes are TRBV10-3 and TRBJ1-5; D remains unclear. Looked up from germline, CDR1 is ENHRY and CDR2 is SYGVKD. This CDR3 spans 13 amino acids. Trimming left V 4 bases short and J 5 bases short, with 9 bases between. CDR3 loop: CAISGDTYQPQHF. The CDR3 bases are TGTGCCATCAGTGGTGACACTTATCAGCCCCAGCATTTT.

J is TRBJ2-7 and V is TRBV3-1 (or the pseudogene TRBV3-2); 9 bases are shared with TRBD2. The CDR3 has 16 amino acids. V trimming: 0 bases; J trimming: 3 bases; junction bases outside the gene matches: 6. The germline V gene encodes CDR1 LGHDT and CDR2 YNNKEL (reference sequence). The CDR3 nucleotides read TGTGCCAGCAGCCAAGATCTGACTAGCGGCTACTACGAGCAGTACTTC. It translates to CASSQDLTSGYYEQYF.

The rearrangement joins TRBV7-2 to TRBJ1-4; 11 nucleotides line up with TRBD1. In germline, CDR1 is SGHTA, CDR2 FQGNSA. The length of the CDR3 is 16 residues. J gave up 8 bases and V 1 base, and 6 bases lay outside the gene matches. This chain's CDR3 is CASSLGWTGGWEKLFF. DNA for the CDR3: TGTGCCAGCAGCTTAGGATGGACAGGGGGCTGGGAAAAACTGTTTTTT.

The V gene is TRBV19, the J gene TRBJ1-1, with D perhaps matching TRBD1 (5 bases). The V gene lost 6 bases and the J gene lost 4 bases, with 18 bases spanning the gap. The CDR3 is 15 residues long. Germline assignment: CDR1 LNHDA and CDR2 SQIVND (reference sequence). The CDR3 loop reads CASSRMGSQGTEAFF. The CDR3 DNA reads as TGTGCCAGTAGCCGGATGGGATCCCAGGGCACTGAAGCTTTCTTT. The full variable domain, in which reference TRBV19 and TRBJ1-1 provide the parts outside the CDR3, is DGGITQSPKYLFRKEGQNVTLSCEQNLNHDAMYWYRQDPGQGLRLIYYSQIVNDFQKGDIAEGYSVSREKKESFPLTVTSAQKNPTAFYLCASSRMGSQGTEAFFGQGTRLTVV.

The chain combines TRBV2 with TRBJ2-1; D is unresolved. The CDR3 totals 13 residues. Germline CDR1 is SNHLY and CDR2 is FYNNEI. V dropped 7 bases and J dropped 0 bases, with 7 bases sitting between them. Here the CDR3 DNA reads TGTGCCAGCACCCGGAGCTCCTACAATGAGCAGTTCTTC. Its protein is CASTRSSYNEQFF.

The gene calls are TRBV21-1 and TRBJ2-2; TRBD2, the table's D call, was not compared with the DNA. TRBV21-1 is a known pseudogene. CDR3 size: 15 residues. DNA for the CDR3: TGTGCCAGCAACCCTAGCTTTTTTACCACCGGGGAGCTGTTTTTT. Amino acid sequence: CASNPSFFTTGELFF.

This clone was recorded a few times. This specimen includes other DNA sequences encoding the same CDR3. The J gene is TRBJ1-2, the V gene TRBV28; D perhaps matches TRBD1 (5 bases). There are 13 residues in the CDR3. CDR1 is MDHEN, CDR2 SYDVKM, per germline. Trimming shortened V by 2 bases and J by 5 bases, and 9 bases separated the two germline ends. The CDR3 spells CASSLRGNYGYTF. Here the CDR3 DNA reads TGTGCCAGCAGTTTAAGGGGTAATTATGGCTACACCTTC.

This clone has a handful of counts. The V and J genes are TRBV5-1 and TRBJ2-2; the D gene is possibly TRBD1 (5 bases). The CDR3 is 16 amino acids. The germline gives CDR1 SGHRS, CDR2 YFSETQ. Trimming left V 0 bases short and J 5 bases short, with 14 bases between. The chain's CDR3 is CASSLEGLAATGELFF. For the CDR3, the DNA is TGCGCCAGCAGCTTGGAGGGGTTGGCCGCGACCGGGGAGCTGTTTTTT.

The rearrangement joins TRBV4-2 to TRBJ2-2; 7 bases line up with TRBD1. The CDR3 is 16 amino acids. Germline lookup yields CDR1 LGHNA and CDR2 YNFKEQ. With 4 bases clipped from V and 0 bases from J, the junction kept 5 bases outside the gene matches. This CDR3 is CASSRQQGSNTGELFF. DNA for the CDR3: TGTGCCAGCAGCCGCCAACAGGGGTCGAACACCGGGGAGCTGTTTTTT.

The V call is TRBV27, the J call TRBJ2-1; the match to TRBD1 covers 7 bases. Germline values: CDR1 MNHEY, CDR2 SMNVEV (reference sequence). Losses at the gene ends were 7 bases for V and 1 base for J; bases not matched to a gene: 13. The CDR3 totals 17 residues. The CDR3 reads CASKTAGGSSSYNEQFF. In nucleotides, the CDR3 is TGTGCCAGCAAAACCGCAGGGGGAAGCTCTTCCTACAATGAGCAGTTCTTC.

J is TRBJ1-1 and V is TRBV12-3 or TRBV12-4; no clear D. The CDR3 covers 13 residues. CDR3 sequence (DNA): TGTGCTATAGCTAGGATCCTGGAGGCTGAAGCTTTCTTT. Encoded protein: CAIARILEAEAFF.

The gene calls are TRBV6-5 and TRBJ2-1; 8 bases line up with TRBD1. CDR3 length: 14 residues. The trim removed 6 bases at V and 7 bases at J, leaving 8 bases unmatched. The germline gives CDR1 MNHEY, CDR2 SVGAGI. The CDR3 region has the DNA TGTGCCAGCAGGTTCGGACAGGGTAGGAATGAGCAGTTCTTC. Translating gives CASRFGQGRNEQFF.

The V call is TRBV5-1, the J call TRBJ2-1, with TRBD2 matching over 13 bases. CDR3 length: 15 residues. Germline loops: CDR1 SGHRS, CDR2 YFSETQ. The junction had 6 bases not matched to a gene; V was cut back by 2 bases and J by 10 bases. The CDR3 DNA reads as TGCGCCAGCAGCTTAACTAGCGGGGGGGCACTCGAGCAGTTCTTC. This sequence encodes CASSLTSGGALEQFF.

J is TRBJ2-7 and V is TRBV28; tentatively, D is TRBD1 (6 bases). Trimming shortened V by 6 bases and J by 2 bases, and 11 bases separated the two germline ends. Germline values: CDR1 MDHEN, CDR2 SYDVKM. CDR3 length equals 13 residues. The CDR3 DNA is TGTGCCAGCAGAAGGACAGCTGCCTACGAGCAGTACTTC. Translating it yields CASRRTAAYEQYF.

This clone was detected only once. The rearrangement links TRBV30 to TRBJ1-1; 7 bases match TRBD1. Germline V lookup: CDR1 GTSNPN, CDR2 SVGIG (reference sequence). V lost 0 bases to trimming and J lost 6 bases; unmatched junction nucleotides: 1. The CDR3 totals 12 residues. This chain's CDR3 is CAWSVQGPEAFF. The CDR3 region has the DNA TGTGCCTGGAGTGTACAGGGGCCTGAAGCTTTCTTT.

This chain connects TRBV18 to TRBJ2-7; D call uncertain. Trimming cost V 2 bases and J 2 bases, with 13 bases left between them. The CDR3 is made up of 15 amino acids. The germline CDR1 and CDR2 sequences are KGHSH and LQKENI. This chain's CDR3 is CASSPFERQAYEQYF. DNA for the CDR3: TGTGCCAGCTCACCATTCGAGAGGCAAGCCTACGAGCAGTACTTC.

The chain joins TRBV29-1 to TRBJ2-3; D is undetermined. This CDR3 has 12 residues. Germline loops: CDR1 SQVTM, CDR2 ANQGSEA. Trimming left V 7 bases short and J 0 bases short, with 8 bases between. CDR3 bases: TGCAGCGCCAGTCTGAGCACAGATACGCAGTATTTT. Translating it yields CSASLSTDTQYF.

The V call is TRBV5-4, the J call TRBJ2-2; maybe TRBD1 (6 bases). V was trimmed by 4 bases and J by 1 base, leaving 11 bases between them. The CDR3 has 15 amino acids. Germline CDR1 is SGHNT and CDR2 is YYREEE (reference sequence). The CDR3 loop is CASSADRMNTGELFF. CDR3 nucleotide sequence: TGTGCCAGCAGCGCGGACAGAATGAACACCGGGGAGCTGTTTTTT.

This sequence joins TRBV6-6 and TRBJ2-7, with 7 positions matching TRBD1. The CDR3 is 14 residues long. V lost 2 bases to trimming and J lost 4 bases; unmatched junction nucleotides: 5. Germline loops: CDR1 MNHNY, CDR2 SVGAGI (reference sequence). The CDR3 sequence: CASSYPGQRYEQYF. In nucleotides, the CDR3 is TGTGCCAGCAGTTACCCGGGACAGAGATACGAGCAGTACTTC.

The chain uses TRBV4-1 and TRBJ2-5; 8 nucleotides match TRBD1. The CDR3 has 15 amino acids. CDR1 MGHRA and CDR2 YSYEKL come from the germline V gene. V shed 6 bases, J shed 4 bases, and the junction held 10 bases outside the gene matches. The CDR3 bases are TGCGCCAGCAGTCCCACCGACAGGGGTGTAGAGACCCAGTACTTC. Protein product: CASSPTDRGVETQYF.

The V gene is TRBV15, the J gene TRBJ2-7, with 11 bases fitting TRBD2. Trimming took 3 bases from V and 3 from J; bases not matched to a gene: 1. The germline V gene encodes CDR1 LNHNV and CDR2 YYDKDF (reference sequence). The CDR3 sequence is 14 residues long. CDR3 sequence (DNA): TGTGCCACCAGCAGGGGGACTAGCGGCTACGAGCAGTACTTC. Translated, it gives CATSRGTSGYEQYF.

This clone was seen more than once but under ten times. The chain couples TRBV5-1 to TRBJ1-3; the match to TRBD1 covers 9 bases. In germline, CDR1 is SGHRS, CDR2 YFSETQ. Germline trimming cut 5 bases from V and 4 bases from J; bases unmatched to any gene: 4. This CDR3 is built from 14 residues. CDR3 nucleotides: TGCGCCAGCAGTCCGGGACAGGGAGGAAACACCATATATTTT. Amino acids: CASSPGQGGNTIYF.

In its sample, this clone was seen a few times. The rearrangement uses TRBV10-2 and TRBJ1-1, with a weak D call TRBD1 (6 bases). CDR1 and CDR2 (germline): WSHSY, SAAADI. Trimming left V 2 bases short and J 3 bases short, with 16 bases between. The CDR3 runs to 16 residues. This CDR3 reads CASSEPYRVGDTEAFF. CDR3 sequence (DNA): TGCGCCAGCAGTGAGCCTTACAGGGTAGGAGACACTGAAGCTTTCTTT.

DNA of the CDR3: TGTGCCAGCGTCCCCGGGACTAGCGGGAGTGGAGAGCAGTACTTC. Its protein product is CASVPGTSGSGEQYF. The gene calls are TRBV2 and TRBJ2-7; 14 nucleotides match TRBD2. The V segment lost 8 bases and the J segment 7 bases; nucleotides outside the gene matches: 10. This CDR3 has 15 amino acids. The germline CDR1 and CDR2 sequences are SNHLY and FYNNEI. The whole variable domain, remainder taken from reference TRBV2 and TRBJ2-7, is EPEVTQTPSHQVTQMGQEVILRCVPISNHLYFYWYRQILGQKVEFLVSFYNNEISEKSEIFDDQFSVERPDGSNFTLKIRSTKLEDSAMYFCASVPGTSGSGEQYFGPGTRLTVT.

The chain joins TRBV3-1 (or the pseudogene TRBV3-2) to TRBJ2-2, with 7 bases fitting TRBD2. Germline V gene data show CDR1 as LGHDT and CDR2 as YNNKEL (reference sequence). The junction had 5 bases not matched to a gene; V was cut back by 3 bases and J by 4 bases. The CDR3 contains 15 residues. CDR3 sequence: CASSQGGYSTGELFF. CDR3 nucleotide sequence: TGTGCCAGCAGCCAGGGGGGGTACTCCACCGGGGAGCTGTTTTTT.

V gene TRBV5-1 combines with J gene TRBJ2-2, with D perhaps TRBD2 (6 bases). The CDR3 is made up of 15 amino acids. The germline V gene has CDR1 SGHRS and CDR2 YFSETQ. The V and J ends lost 0 bases and 6 bases respectively, with 12 bases between them. The CDR3 DNA reads TGCGCCAGCAGCTTGGGACAATCGGGGGCCGGGGAGCTGTTTTTT. This translates into CASSLGQSGAGELFF.

CDR3 sequence: CASSLDGNSGANVLTF. The CDR3 DNA reads as TGTGCCAGCAGCTTAGACGGGAACTCTGGGGCCAACGTCCTGACTTTC. This chain connects TRBV11-3 to TRBJ2-6, with TRBD2 as a possible D gene (5 bases). Germline loops: CDR1 SGHNT, CDR2 YENEEA. The CDR3 sequence is 16 residues long. V lost 0 bases and J 0 bases, leaving 6 bases between the germline ends.

V is TRBV7-3 and J is TRBJ2-3, with D possibly being TRBD2 (6 bases). The V gene's germline CDR1 is SGHTA and CDR2 FQGTGA. The CDR3 runs to 16 residues. V was shortened by 5 bases and J by 4 bases, with 19 bases between the two germline ends. The CDR3 DNA reads TGTGCCAGCAGCCCGGGACTCTCTTTACTCTCAGATACGCAGTATTTT. Its translation is CASSPGLSLLSDTQYF. The full variable domain, rest sourced from reference TRBV7-3 and TRBJ2-3, is GAGVSQTPSNKVTEKGKYVELRCDPISGHTALYWYRQSLGQGPEFLIYFQGTGAADDSGLPNDRFFAVRPEGSVSTLKIQRTERGDSAVYLCASSPGLSLLSDTQYFGPGTRLTVL.

This chain links TRBV5-1 with TRBJ2-1; perhaps TRBD1 as D (6 bases). Germline CDR1 is SGHRS and CDR2 is YFSETQ. This CDR3 is built from 13 residues. With 3 bases removed from V and 9 bases from J, the gap between germline ends came to 13 bases. The CDR3 nucleotides read TGCGCCAGCAGCTCGCAGGACAGCGGTGAGCAGTTCTTC. Its translation is CASSSQDSGEQFF.

V is TRBV5-4 and J is TRBJ1-2; 7 bases align to TRBD1. This CDR3 is 17 amino acids long. V lost 0 bases to trimming and J lost 8 bases; unmatched junction nucleotides: 16. Germline assignment: CDR1 SGHNT and CDR2 YYREEE (reference sequence). The CDR3 protein is CASSLGPETGVLGGYTF. In DNA form, the CDR3 reads TGTGCCAGCAGCTTGGGCCCTGAAACAGGGGTCTTAGGAGGCTACACCTTC.